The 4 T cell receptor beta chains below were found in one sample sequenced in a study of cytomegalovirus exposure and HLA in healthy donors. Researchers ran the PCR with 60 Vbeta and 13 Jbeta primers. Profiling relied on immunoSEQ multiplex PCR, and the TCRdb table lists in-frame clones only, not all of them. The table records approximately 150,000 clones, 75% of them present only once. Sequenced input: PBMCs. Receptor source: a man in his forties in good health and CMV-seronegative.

CDR3 region: CASSTDRSNSPLHF. In nucleotides, the CDR3 is TGTGCCAGCAGCACCGACAGGAGCAATTCACCCCTCCACTTT. The gene calls are TRBV5-4 and TRBJ1-6, with D possibly matching TRBD1 (6 bases). Per the germline V gene, CDR1 is SGHNT and CDR2 is YYREEE (reference sequence). CDR3 size: 14 residues. Deletions cut 4 bases from V and 7 bases from J, with 12 bases between. The full variable domain, rest sourced from reference TRBV5-4 and TRBJ1-6, is ETGVTQSPTHLIKTRGQQVTLRCSSQSGHNTVSWYQQALGQGPQFIFQYYREEENGRGNFPPRFSGLQFPNYSSELNVNALELDDSALYLCASSTDRSNSPLHFGNGTRLTVT.

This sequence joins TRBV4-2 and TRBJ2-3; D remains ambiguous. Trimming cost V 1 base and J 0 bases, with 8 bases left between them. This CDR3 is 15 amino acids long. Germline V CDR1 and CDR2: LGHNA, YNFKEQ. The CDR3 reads CASSQAARSTDTQYF. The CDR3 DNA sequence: TGTGCCAGCAGCCAAGCCGCGCGGAGCACAGATACGCAGTATTTT.

CDR3: CASSSTGRTTNEKLFF. CDR3 coding DNA: TGCGCCAGCAGCTCGACAGGGAGAACAACTAATGAAAAACTGTTTTTT. The rearrangement joins TRBV5-1 to TRBJ1-4; TRBD1 aligns across 7 bases. The CDR3 covers 16 residues. V shed 3 bases, J shed 0 bases, and the junction held 5 bases outside the gene matches. Germline CDR1 reads SGHRS; CDR2 reads YFSETQ.

CDR3 region: CASSEAGRGYYTF. CDR3 in DNA: TGTGCCAGCAGTGAAGCTGGCAGGGGGTATTACACCTTC. The rearrangement joins TRBV25-1 to TRBJ1-2; 7 bases are a match to TRBD1. This CDR3 has 13 amino acids. Germline V gives CDR1 MGHDK, CDR2 SYGVNS. The junction had 8 bases not matched to a gene; V was cut back by 2 bases and J by 11 bases.